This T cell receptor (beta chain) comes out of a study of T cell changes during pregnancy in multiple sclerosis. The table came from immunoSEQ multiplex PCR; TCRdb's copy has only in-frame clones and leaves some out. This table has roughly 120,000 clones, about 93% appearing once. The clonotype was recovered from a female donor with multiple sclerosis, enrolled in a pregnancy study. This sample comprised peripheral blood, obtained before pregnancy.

CDR3 bases: TGTGCCAGTACCCCGGGGGTTGCTTCACCCCTCCACTTT. Amino acids: CASTPGVASPLHF. The J gene is TRBJ1-6, the V gene TRBV19; the D gene is possibly TRBD1 (5 bases). V lost 7 bases to trimming and J lost 9 bases, with 13 bases between them. The CDR3 is made up of 13 amino acids. The germline V gene encodes CDR1 LNHDA and CDR2 SQIVND (reference sequence).